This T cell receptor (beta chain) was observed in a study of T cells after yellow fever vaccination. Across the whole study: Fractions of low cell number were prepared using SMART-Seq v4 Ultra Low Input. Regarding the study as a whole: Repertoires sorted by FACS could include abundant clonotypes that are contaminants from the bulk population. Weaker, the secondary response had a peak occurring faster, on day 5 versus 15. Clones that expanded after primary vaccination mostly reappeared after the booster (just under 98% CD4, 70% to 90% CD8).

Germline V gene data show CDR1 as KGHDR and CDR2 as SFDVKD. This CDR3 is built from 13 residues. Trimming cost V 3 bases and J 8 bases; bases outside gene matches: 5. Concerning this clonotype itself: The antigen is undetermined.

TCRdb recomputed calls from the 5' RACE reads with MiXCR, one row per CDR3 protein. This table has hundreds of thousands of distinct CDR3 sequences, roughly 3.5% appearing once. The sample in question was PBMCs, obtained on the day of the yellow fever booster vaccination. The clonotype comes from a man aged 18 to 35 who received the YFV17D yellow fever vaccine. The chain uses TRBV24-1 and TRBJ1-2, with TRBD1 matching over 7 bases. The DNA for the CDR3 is TGTGCCACCAGTGATCCTGGGACAGAGGGCTACACCTTC. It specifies CATSDPGTEGYTF.